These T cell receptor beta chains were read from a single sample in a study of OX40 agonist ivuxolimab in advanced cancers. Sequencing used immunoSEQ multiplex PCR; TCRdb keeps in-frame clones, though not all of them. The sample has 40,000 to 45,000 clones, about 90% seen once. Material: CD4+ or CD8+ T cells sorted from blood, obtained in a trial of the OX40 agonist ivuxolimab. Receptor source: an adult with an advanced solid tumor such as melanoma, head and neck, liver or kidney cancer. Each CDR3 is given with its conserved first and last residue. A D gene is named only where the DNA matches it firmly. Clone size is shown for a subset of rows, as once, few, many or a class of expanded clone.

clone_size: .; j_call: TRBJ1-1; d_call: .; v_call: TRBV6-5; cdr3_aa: CASKLNTEAFF; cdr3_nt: TGTGCCAGCAAGTTGAACACTGAAGCTTTCTTT
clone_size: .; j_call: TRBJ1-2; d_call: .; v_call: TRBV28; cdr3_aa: CASSPLPEANYGYTF; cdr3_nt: TGTGCCAGCAGCCCTCTCCCGGAGGCTAACTATGGCTACACCTTC
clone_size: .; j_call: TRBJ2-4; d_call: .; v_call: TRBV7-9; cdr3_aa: CASSIDPVENIQYF; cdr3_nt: TGTGCCAGCAGCATAGATCCAGTCGAAAACATTCAGTACTTC
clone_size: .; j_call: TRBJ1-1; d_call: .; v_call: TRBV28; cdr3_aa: CASSYLGEGTEAFF; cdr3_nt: TGTGCCAGCAGCTACCTGGGAGAGGGCACTGAAGCTTTCTTT
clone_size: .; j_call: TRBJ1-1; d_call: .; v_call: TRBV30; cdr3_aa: CASDPVSNTEAFF; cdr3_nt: TGTGCCTCGGATCCTGTTTCTAACACTGAAGCTTTCTTT
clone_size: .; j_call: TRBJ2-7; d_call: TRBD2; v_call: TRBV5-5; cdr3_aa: CASSLGPYAGGESYEQYF; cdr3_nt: TGTGCCAGCAGCTTGGGTCCATACGCGGGAGGGGAGTCCTACGAGCAGTACTTC
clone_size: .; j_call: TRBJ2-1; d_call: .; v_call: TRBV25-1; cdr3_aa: CASSQGGGSHEQFF; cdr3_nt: TGTGCCAGCAGCCAAGGGGGAGGGAGCCATGAGCAGTTCTTC
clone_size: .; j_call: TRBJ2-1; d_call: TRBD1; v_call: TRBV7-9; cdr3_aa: CASSLADRADRQFF; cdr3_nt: TGTGCCAGCAGCTTAGCTGACAGGGCCGATCGGCAGTTCTTC
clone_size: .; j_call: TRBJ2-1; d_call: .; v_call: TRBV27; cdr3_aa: CASSLGLASNEQFF; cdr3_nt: TGTGCCAGCAGTTTAGGGCTAGCGAGCAATGAGCAGTTCTTC
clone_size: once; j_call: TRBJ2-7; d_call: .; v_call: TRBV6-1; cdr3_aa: CASSDWDYEQYF; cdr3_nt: TGTGCCAGCAGTGACTGGGACTACGAGCAGTACTTC
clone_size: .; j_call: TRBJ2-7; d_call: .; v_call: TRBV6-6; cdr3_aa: CASSYFTNLDEQYF; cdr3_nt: TGTGCCAGCAGTTACTTCACGAACCTAGACGAGCAGTACTTC
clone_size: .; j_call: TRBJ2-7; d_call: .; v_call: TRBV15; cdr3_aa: CATSTNSDRRGYEQYF; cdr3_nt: TGTGCCACCAGCACAAACTCAGACAGGCGAGGGTACGAGCAGTACTTC
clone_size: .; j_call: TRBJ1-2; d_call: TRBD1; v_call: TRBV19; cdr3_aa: CASSIGQGAQGYTF; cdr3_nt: TGTGCCAGTAGTATCGGACAGGGGGCGCAGGGCTACACCTTC
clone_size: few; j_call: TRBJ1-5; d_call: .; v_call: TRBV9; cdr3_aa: CASSVGSRTDQPQHF; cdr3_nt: TGTGCCAGCAGCGTAGGTAGTAGGACAGATCAGCCCCAGCATTTT
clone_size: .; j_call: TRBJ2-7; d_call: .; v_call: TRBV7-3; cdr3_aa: CASSTYPGSEQYF; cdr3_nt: TGTGCCAGCAGCACCTATCCGGGATCCGAGCAGTACTTC
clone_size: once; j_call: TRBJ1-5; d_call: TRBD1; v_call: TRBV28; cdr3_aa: CASSLEGTGVLPQHF; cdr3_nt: TGTGCCAGCAGTTTAGAAGGGACAGGGGTTTTGCCCCAGCATTTT
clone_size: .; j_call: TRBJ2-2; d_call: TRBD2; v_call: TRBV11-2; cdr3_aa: CASSSIAGGSYGGELFF; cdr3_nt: TGTGCCAGCAGCTCCATAGCGGGAGGGTCGTATGGCGGGGAGCTGTTTTTT
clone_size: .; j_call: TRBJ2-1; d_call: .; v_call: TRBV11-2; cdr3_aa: CASSEITPSNEQFF; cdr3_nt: TGTGCCAGCAGTGAGATAACCCCATCCAATGAGCAGTTCTTC
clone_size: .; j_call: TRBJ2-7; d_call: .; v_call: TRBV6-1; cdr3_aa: CSTQIQLYEQYF; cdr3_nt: TGTTCAACACAGATCCAGCTCTACGAGCAGTACTTC
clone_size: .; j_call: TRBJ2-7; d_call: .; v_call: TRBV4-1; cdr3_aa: CASSQVRDYEQYF; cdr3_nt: TGCGCCAGCAGCCAAGTCAGGGACTACGAGCAGTACTTC
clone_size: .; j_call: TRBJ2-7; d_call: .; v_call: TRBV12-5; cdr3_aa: CASGLVVWGTDEQYF; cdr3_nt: TGTGCTAGTGGTTTGGTAGTATGGGGTACCGACGAGCAGTACTTC
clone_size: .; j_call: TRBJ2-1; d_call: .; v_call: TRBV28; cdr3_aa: CASRLITRGRIF; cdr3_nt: TGTGCCAGCAGACTCATAACCCGTGGGAGGATCTTC
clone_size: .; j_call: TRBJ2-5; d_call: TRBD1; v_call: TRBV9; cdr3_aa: CASSAGQGAETQYF; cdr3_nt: TGTGCCAGCAGCGCGGGACAGGGGGCAGAGACCCAGTACTTC
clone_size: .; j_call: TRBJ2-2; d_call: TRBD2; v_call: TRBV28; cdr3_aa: CASSRLAGGTGELFF; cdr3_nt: TGTGCCAGCAGTAGACTAGCGGGAGGAACCGGGGAGCTGTTTTTT
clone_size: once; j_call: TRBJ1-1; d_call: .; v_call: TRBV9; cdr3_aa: CASSVAAGPEAFF; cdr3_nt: TGTGCCAGCAGCGTAGCTGCGGGGCCAGAAGCTTTCTTT
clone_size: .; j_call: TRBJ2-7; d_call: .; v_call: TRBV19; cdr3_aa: CASSMGGWDGQYF; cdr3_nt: TGTGCCAGTAGTATGGGAGGATGGGACGGGCAGTACTTC
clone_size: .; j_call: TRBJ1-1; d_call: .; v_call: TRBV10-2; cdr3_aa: CASSGHTAEAFF; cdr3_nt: TGCGCCAGCAGTGGGCACACAGCTGAAGCTTTCTTT
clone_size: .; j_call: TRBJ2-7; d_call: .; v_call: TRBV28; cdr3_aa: CASSRGSDEQYF; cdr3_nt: TGTGCCAGCTCCCGGGGTTCGGACGAGCAGTACTTC
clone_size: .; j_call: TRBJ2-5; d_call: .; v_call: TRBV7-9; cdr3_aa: CASRRVFEETQYF; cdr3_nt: TGTGCCAGCAGAAGGGTCTTTGAAGAGACCCAGTACTTC
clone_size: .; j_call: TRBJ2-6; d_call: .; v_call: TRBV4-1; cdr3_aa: CASSQDWTVGFSSGANVLTF; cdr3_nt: TGCGCCAGCAGCCAAGATTGGACCGTAGGTTTTTCCTCTGGGGCCAACGTCCTGACTTTC
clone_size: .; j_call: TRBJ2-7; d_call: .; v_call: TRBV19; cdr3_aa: CAKEREDSYVSHEQYF; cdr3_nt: TGTGCCAAGGAAAGGGAGGACAGTTATGTGAGCCACGAGCAGTACTTC
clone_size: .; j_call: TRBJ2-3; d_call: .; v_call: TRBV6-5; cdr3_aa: CASSRGSADTQYF; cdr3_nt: TGTGCCAGCAGTAGGGGTTCCGCAGATACGCAGTATTTT
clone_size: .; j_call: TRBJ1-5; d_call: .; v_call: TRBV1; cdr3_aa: CTSSQSPGFRRPQHF; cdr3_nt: TGCACCAGCAGCCAATCTCCAGGCTTCCGGAGGCCCCAGCATTTT
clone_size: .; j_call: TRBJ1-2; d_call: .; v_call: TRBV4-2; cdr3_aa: CASSQAVGFGSYGYTF; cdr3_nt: TGTGCCAGCAGCCAAGCTGTGGGATTCGGGAGCTATGGCTACACCTTC
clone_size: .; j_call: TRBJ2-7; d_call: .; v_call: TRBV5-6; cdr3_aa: CASSKQGGEQYF; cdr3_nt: TGTGCCAGCAGCAAACAGGGTGGCGAGCAGTACTTC
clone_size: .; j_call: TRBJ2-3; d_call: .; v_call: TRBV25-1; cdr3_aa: CASSQSGISTDTQYF; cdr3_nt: TGTGCCAGCAGTCAGTCTGGCATTAGCACAGATACGCAGTATTTT
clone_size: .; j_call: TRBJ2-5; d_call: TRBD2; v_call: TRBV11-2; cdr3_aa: CASSLELAVRETQYF; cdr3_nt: TGTGCCAGCAGCTTAGAACTAGCGGTCCGGGAGACCCAGTACTTC
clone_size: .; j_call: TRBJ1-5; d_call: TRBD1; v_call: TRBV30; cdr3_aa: CAWSGTGGHQPQHF; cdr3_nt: TGTGCCTGGAGTGGAACAGGGGGCCATCAGCCCCAGCATTTT
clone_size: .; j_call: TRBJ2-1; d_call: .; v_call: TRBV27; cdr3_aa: CASSLRTSSYNEQFF; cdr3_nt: TGTGCCAGCAGTTTGAGGACAAGCTCCTACAATGAGCAGTTCTTC
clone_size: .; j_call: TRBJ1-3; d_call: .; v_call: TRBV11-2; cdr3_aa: CASSSPRAFQNTIYF; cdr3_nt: TGTGCCAGCAGCTCCCCACGCGCCTTCCAAAACACCATATATTTT
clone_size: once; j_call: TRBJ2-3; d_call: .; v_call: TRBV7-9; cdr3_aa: CAGSEGDGTDTQYF; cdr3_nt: TGTGCCGGATCGGAGGGAGACGGCACAGATACGCAGTATTTT
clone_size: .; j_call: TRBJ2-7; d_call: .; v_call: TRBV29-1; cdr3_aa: CSAAEGGPYEQYF; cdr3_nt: TGCAGCGCCGCGGAGGGGGGCCCCTACGAGCAGTACTTC
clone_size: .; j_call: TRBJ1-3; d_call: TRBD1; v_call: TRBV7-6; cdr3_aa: CASSLGTGGFSGNTIYF; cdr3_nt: TGTGCCAGCAGCTTAGGGACAGGGGGTTTCTCTGGAAACACCATATATTTT
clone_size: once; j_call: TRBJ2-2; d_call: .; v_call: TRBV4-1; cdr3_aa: CASAEGYTGELFF; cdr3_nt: TGCGCCAGCGCGGAGGGGTACACCGGGGAGCTGTTTTTT
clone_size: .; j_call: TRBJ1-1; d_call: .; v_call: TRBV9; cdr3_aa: CASSPASAGTEAFF; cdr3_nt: TGTGCCAGCAGCCCGGCCAGCGCGGGGACTGAAGCTTTCTTT
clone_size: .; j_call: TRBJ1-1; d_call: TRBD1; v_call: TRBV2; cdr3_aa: CASGAGTANTEAFF; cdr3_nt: TGTGCCAGCGGGGCCGGGACAGCTAACACTGAAGCTTTCTTT